This record concerns one T cell receptor beta chain sequence. The data were obtained in a study of blood T cell repertoires in COVID-19. Repertoires were generated with immunoSEQ multiplex PCR, while TCRdb's copy carries only in-frame clones and drops some. Of roughly 110,000 clones listed, over 70% are singletons. V was cut by 1 base and J by 8 bases, with 12 bases left in between. This CDR3 region has 15 residues. Germline loops: CDR1 SNHLY, CDR2 FYNNEI. What was sequenced was peripheral blood. This chain joins TRBV2 and TRBJ1-6; no clear D. This receptor was obtained from a human donor with acute or convalescent COVID-19. The donor label of this sample is uncertain. CDR3 region: CASSEEYSQDSPLHF. CDR3 nucleotide sequence: TGTGCCAGCAGTGAAGAGTACTCGCAAGATTCACCCCTCCACTTT.